This T cell receptor (beta chain) was observed in a study of T-cell reconstitution after alpha-beta-depleted transplantation in children. The J segment lost 9 bases and the V segment lost 4 bases, leaving 6 bases of the junction unmatched. Germline V gene sequence: CDR1 SEHNR, CDR2 FQNEAQ (reference sequence). The CDR3 contains 14 residues. During its preparation, the TCRbeta library received unique molecular identifiers. MiXCR was run by TCRdb on the PCR reads, yielding one entry per CDR3 protein. Counted here are about half a million distinct CDR3 sequences, around an eighth occurring once; the ten biggest clones make up about 5.4%. This clonotype was detected only a few times.

This specimen consisted of PBMCs from the stem cell graft donor, obtained from the stem cell graft. The receptor's source is a human donor who donated a stem cell graft to a child with combined immunodeficiency. The J gene is TRBJ2-1, the V gene TRBV7-9, with 10 bases lining up with TRBD2. CDR3 protein: CASSSLAGAGEQFF. Here the CDR3 DNA reads TGTGCCAGCAGCTCGCTAGCGGGAGCCGGTGAGCAGTTCTTC.